This T cell receptor (beta chain) originates from a study of PD-1 blockade in classical Hodgkin lymphoma. Time point given: cycle 4 day 1 (C4D1), after 5 to 7 weeks of nivolumab. The patients all showed relapse after autologous stem cell transplantation, while their brentuximab vedotin exposure varied. CDR1 and CDR2 from the germline V gene are SEHNR and FQNEAQ (reference sequence). V was pared by 3 bases and J by 8 bases, with 7 bases between. This CDR3 has 11 residues. TCRdb keeps only in-frame clones here, not all; method: immunoSEQ multiplex PCR. The sample records over 85,000 clones, about nine tenths being singletons.

Sequences were derived from peripheral blood mononuclear cells (PBMCs), sampled before the fourth cycle of nivolumab. The receptor was derived from a human donor with classical Hodgkin lymphoma. The chain links TRBV7-9 to TRBJ1-2; D unresolved. The CDR3 sequence is CASSFAGGYTF. CDR3 DNA sequence: TGTGCCAGCAGCTTCGCCGGCGGCTACACCTTC.